This TCR beta chain is drawn from a study of response to subunit inactivated influenza vaccine. Study results and caveats: It was suggested by the authors that few new T cells are recruited by each seasonal influenza vaccination.

On this clonotype: The antigen remains undetermined.

TCRdb re-called the RT-PCR reads with MiXCR, one entry per CDR3 protein. The repertoire has approximately 530,000 distinct CDR3 sequences, 13% of them found once; the top ten carry 13%. V shed 5 bases and J shed 2 bases, with 16 bases lying between them. The germline gives CDR1 DFQATT, CDR2 SNEGSKA (reference sequence). CDR3 length: 14 amino acids. The J gene is TRBJ2-7, the V gene TRBV20-1; a possible D gene is TRBD2 (5 bases). The receptor was isolated from a man over 45 who received an inactivated influenza vaccine. Specimen: PBMCs from blood, collected 45 days after vaccination. CDR3 residues: CSALVALSPYEQYF. The CDR3 nucleotides read TGCAGTGCTTTGGTAGCGCTCTCCCCCTACGAGCAGTACTTC.